This passage covers 26 T cell receptor beta chains from one sample sequenced in a study of blood T cells in healthy people across ages. A J-beta primer mix and a sample-barcoded 5' primer were used in a second PCR of roughly 6 to 11 cycles. TCRdb fed the 5' RACE reads into MiXCR, producing one record per CDR3 protein. The sample has approximately 670,000 distinct CDR3 sequences, around two fifths seen once. Sequencing was carried out using blood. The receptors stem from a man of 80 years or more in good health.

This clonotype was observed a handful of times. The chain joins TRBV20-1 to TRBJ1-4; tentative D call: TRBD1 (6 bases). This CDR3 region has 12 residues. Germline lookup yields CDR1 DFQATT and CDR2 SNEGSKA (reference sequence). This chain's CDR3 is CSAYGGLGKLFF. For the CDR3, the DNA is TGCAGCGCTTACGGGGGGCTCGGAAAACTGTTTTTT.

The V and J genes are TRBV30 and TRBJ1-1; the D is unclear. Germline CDR1 is GTSNPN and CDR2 is SVGIG (reference sequence). This CDR3 is 14 amino acids long. V shed 0 bases and J shed 1 base, with 9 bases lying between them. CDR3 nucleotides: TGTGCCTGGAGTGTAAACGTCCGGAACACTGAAGCTTTCTTT. Amino acid sequence: CAWSVNVRNTEAFF.

This clonotype was detected a few times. The genes are TRBV6-2 or TRBV6-3 and TRBJ2-3; tentative D call: TRBD1 (5 bases). This CDR3 is 17 amino acids long. The germline V and J ends were trimmed by 1 base and 0 bases, with 14 bases remaining between them. Per the germline V gene, CDR1 is MNHEY and CDR2 is SVGEGT. The CDR3, as DNA: TGTGCCAGCAGTTACTTAACAGGCAAAGCTAGCACAGATACGCAGTATTTT. Encoded protein: CASSYLTGKASTDTQYF.

Ten or more counts support this clonotype. V gene TRBV29-1 combines with J gene TRBJ2-5; possibly TRBD1 or TRBD2 for D (5 bases each). Germline V gives CDR1 SQVTM, CDR2 ANQGSEA. CDR3 length equals 13 residues. V was trimmed by 4 bases and J by 5 bases, leaving 14 bases between them. The CDR3 nucleotides read TGCAGCGTTGTGGGGACCCTGAGGGAGACCCAGTACTTC. Protein product: CSVVGTLRETQYF.

A few counts support this clonotype. The V and J genes are TRBV4-3 and TRBJ2-3; D might be TRBD1 or TRBD2, each matching 5 bases. Germline V lookup: CDR1 LGHNA, CDR2 YSLEER. Trimming left V 6 bases short and J 4 bases short, with 26 bases between. The CDR3 has 18 residues. For the CDR3, the DNA is TGCGCCAGCAGTCGATCCCCGGGACCCCCTCCGCGTGCAGATACGCAGTATTTT. Translating gives CASSRSPGPPPRADTQYF.

In DNA, the CDR3 is TGTGCCAGCAGCAATCAGGTGTACAATGAGCAGTACTTC. The encoded protein is CASSNQVYNEQYF. This chain links TRBV7-2 with TRBJ2-7; D uncertain. The CDR3 loop spans 13 amino acids. Germline CDR1 and CDR2: SGHTA and FQGNSA. Deletions cut 5 bases from V and 7 bases from J, with 15 bases between.

This clonotype has just a few counts. The chain joins TRBV29-1 to TRBJ1-4, with 7 bases identical to TRBD1. In germline, CDR1 is SQVTM, CDR2 ANQGSEA. The CDR3 sequence is 15 residues long. With 6 bases clipped from V and 8 bases from J, the junction kept 15 bases outside the gene matches. CDR3 coding DNA: TGCAGCGTACAACGGATGGACCGGACAGGAGAAAAACTGTTTTTT. Amino acids: CSVQRMDRTGEKLFF. Filled out from reference TRBV29-1 and TRBJ1-4, the complete variable domain reads SAVISQKPSRDICQRGTSLTIQCQVDSQVTMMFWYRQQPGQSLTLIATANQGSEATYESGFVIDKFPISRPNLTFSTLTVSNMSPEDSSIYLCSVQRMDRTGEKLFFGSGTQLSVL.

The V call is TRBV5-1, the J call TRBJ1-1; 7 positions agree with TRBD1. CDR3 length: 14 amino acids. The V gene's germline CDR1 is SGHRS and CDR2 YFSETQ. Trimming took 3 bases from V and 4 from J; bases not matched to a gene: 6. The CDR3 coding sequence is TGCGCCAGCAGCTCCCGAGGGGGCGGCACTGAAGCTTTCTTT. This encodes CASSSRGGGTEAFF. Complete variable domain (other parts from reference TRBV5-1 and TRBJ1-1): KAGVTQTPRYLIKTRGQQVTLSCSPISGHRSVSWYQQTPGQGLQFLFEYFSETQRNKGNFPGRFSGRQFSNSRSEMNVSTLELGDSALYLCASSSRGGGTEAFFGQGTRLTVV.

The J gene is TRBJ2-1, the V gene TRBV14; maybe TRBD2 (6 bases). CDR3 length: 15 residues. Trimming took off 7 bases at V and 4 bases at J, with 17 bases between the two ends. Germline V gene sequence: CDR1 SGHDN, CDR2 FVKESK. The CDR3 region is CASTSEVAAYNEQFF. The CDR3, as DNA: TGTGCCAGCACCTCGGAGGTAGCGGCGTACAATGAGCAGTTCTTC. Based on the CDR3 plus reference TRBV14 and TRBJ2-1, the full variable domain is EAGVTQFPSHSVIEKGQTVTLRCDPISGHDNLYWYRRVMGKEIKFLLHFVKESKQDESGMPNNRFLAERTGGTYSTLKVQPAELEDSGVYFCASTSEVAAYNEQFFGPGTRLTVL.

The CDR3 coding sequence is TGTGCCAGCAGTTTTAAGGGGGTAGCAGGGGCCAACGTCCTGACTTTC. It translates to CASSFKGVAGANVLTF. This sequence joins TRBV6-2 or TRBV6-3 and TRBJ2-6; the D gene is possibly TRBD1 (6 bases). In germline, CDR1 is MNHEY, CDR2 SVGEGT. V was trimmed by 4 bases and J by 4 bases, leaving 14 bases between them. This CDR3 is built from 16 residues.

The J gene is TRBJ2-3, the V gene TRBV10-1; tentatively, D is TRBD1 (7 bases). Per the germline V gene, CDR1 is WNHNN and CDR2 is SYGVQD (reference sequence). V gave up 2 bases and J gave up 4 bases, with 13 bases separating them. The CDR3 is made up of 15 amino acids. The CDR3 here is CASSEGGRGADTQYF. DNA for the CDR3: TGCGCCAGCAGTGAGGGCGGCAGGGGGGCAGATACGCAGTATTTT.

The genes are TRBV5-1 and TRBJ1-1; 8 bases align to TRBD1. Germline V gene sequence: CDR1 SGHRS, CDR2 YFSETQ. The CDR3 covers 15 residues. With V trimmed by 4 bases and J by 4 bases, 9 bases remained unmatched. In DNA form, the CDR3 reads TGCGCCAGCAGCAACGGACAGGGAGGGAGCACTGAAGCTTTCTTT. Translating gives CASSNGQGGSTEAFF.

The table lists this clonotype with a few counts. This chain links TRBV12-3 or TRBV12-4 with TRBJ2-7; tentatively, D is TRBD1 (6 bases). This CDR3 has 14 amino acids. Trimming removed 6 bases from V and 2 bases from J, with 14 bases in between. The CDR3 DNA reads as TGTGCCAGCAGCCCCACCCGACAGGCCTACGAGCAGTACTTC. It specifies CASSPTRQAYEQYF.

The chain is built from TRBV28 and TRBJ2-3, with D possibly being TRBD1 (7 bases). With 5 bases removed from V and 0 bases from J, the gap between germline ends came to 21 bases. The CDR3 runs to 18 residues. CDR1 and CDR2 from the germline V gene are MDHEN and SYDVKM. CDR3 DNA: TGTGCCAGCAGTCCTATAGCAGGGGGGCCCCTCAGCACAGATACGCAGTATTTT. It is translated as CASSPIAGGPLSTDTQYF.

The gene calls are TRBV6-1 and TRBJ1-1, with no clear D. Germline V gene sequence: CDR1 MNHNS, CDR2 SASEGT. This CDR3 contains 15 residues. Trimming cost V 2 bases and J 0 bases, with 10 bases left between them. The CDR3 region has the DNA TGTGCCAGCAGTGAAAAGGTCAACCTGAACACTGAAGCTTTCTTT. This sequence encodes CASSEKVNLNTEAFF.

This clonotype was observed at least ten times. This chain uses TRBV29-1 with TRBJ2-5, with D perhaps being TRBD1 or TRBD2 (6 bases each). With 6 bases removed from V and 7 bases from J, the gap between germline ends came to 15 bases. The germline gives CDR1 SQVTM, CDR2 ANQGSEA. The CDR3 is 12 residues long. In DNA, the CDR3 is TGCAGCGTGGACACAGGGAGGAGGACCCAGTACTTC. This translates into CSVDTGRRTQYF.

This chain links TRBV11-1 with TRBJ2-1, with TRBD2 as a possible D gene (6 bases). The CDR3 is 15 residues long. Germline assignment: CDR1 SGHAT and CDR2 FQDESV (reference sequence). The germline V and J ends were trimmed by 5 bases and 2 bases, with 13 bases remaining between them. This CDR3 reads CASSIRLEPYNEQFF. The CDR3 region has the DNA TGTGCCAGCAGCATCCGACTAGAACCCTACAATGAGCAGTTCTTC.

This rearrangement joins TRBV10-2 to TRBJ2-3; TRBD2 matches at 11 bases. Germline V gene sequence: CDR1 WSHSY, CDR2 SAAADI. The CDR3 is 15 residues long. Trimming took 5 bases from V and 4 from J; bases not matched to a gene: 5. The CDR3 loop reads CASSRTSGRADTQYF. The CDR3 DNA follows: TGCGCCAGCAGTCGGACTAGCGGGCGGGCAGATACGCAGTATTTT.

This clonotype was observed a handful of times. The V and J genes are TRBV6-5 and TRBJ2-7; D is unresolved. V gave up 2 bases and J gave up 2 bases, with 10 bases separating them. The CDR3 is 14 residues long. Germline V CDR1 and CDR2: MNHEY, SVGAGI. In DNA, the CDR3 is TGTGCCAGCAGTTACGCCCGGACCACCTACGAGCAGTACTTC. This codes for CASSYARTTYEQYF.

In its sample, this clonotype was seen a few times. The rearrangement uses TRBV5-4 and TRBJ2-5; TRBD1 agrees at 8 bases. Germline CDR1 is SGHNT and CDR2 is YYREEE (reference sequence). The CDR3 loop spans 15 amino acids. Unmatched junction bases numbered 12, after V lost 5 bases and J lost 6 bases. The CDR3 loop reads CASSQGQGLGKTQYF. The CDR3 coding sequence is TGTGCCAGCAGTCAAGGACAGGGACTTGGGAAGACCCAGTACTTC.

Points on this clonotype: At one boundary the junction diverges from the germline segment, which might be a read error. V gene TRBV5-1 combines with J gene TRBJ2-7; 9 nucleotides align to TRBD1. Germline V gene lookup returns CDR1 SGHRS and CDR2 YFSETQ. The length of the CDR3 is 15 residues. CDR3 DNA sequence: TGCGCCAGCAGCTTGGGACCGGGACAGGGCTACGGGCAGTACTTC. This codes for CASSLGPGQGYGQYF.

This chain links TRBV7-9 with TRBJ2-5, with D hard to call. The CDR3 loop spans 15 amino acids. Germline CDR1 reads SEHNR; CDR2 reads FQNEAQ (reference sequence). With 3 bases removed from V and 5 bases from J, the gap between germline ends came to 16 bases. Written as DNA, the CDR3 is TGTGCCAGCAGCTTTTCGTCCGGGCTGGAGGAGACCCAGTACTTC. Translation gives CASSFSSGLEETQYF. The variable domain in full, with the rest retrieved from reference TRBV7-9 and TRBJ2-5, is DTGVSQNPRHKITKRGQNVTFRCDPISEHNRLYWYRQTLGQGPEFLTYFQNEAQLEKSRLLSDRFSAERPKGSFSTLEIQRTEQGDSAMYLCASSFSSGLEETQYFGPGTRLLVL.

The chain is built from TRBV7-2 and TRBJ2-3; no definite D call. The CDR3 contains 16 residues. CDR1 is SGHTA and CDR2 is FQGNSA in the germline V gene. V was trimmed by 5 bases and J by 4 bases, leaving 19 bases between them. The DNA of the CDR3 is TGTGCCAGCAGCCCAGCCATGGGCCGTCTGCCAGATACGCAGTATTTT. It encodes CASSPAMGRLPDTQYF.

Only one count was recorded for this clonotype. The chain is built from TRBV20-1 and TRBJ2-1; perhaps TRBD1 as D (5 bases). Looked up from germline, CDR1 is DFQATT and CDR2 is SNEGSKA (reference sequence). The CDR3 runs 17 residues. V dropped 3 bases and J dropped 4 bases, with 22 bases sitting between them. DNA for the CDR3: TGCAGTGCTAGGTCCGGAGCTGCAGGGTCAGGATACAATGAGCAGTTCTTC. Amino acids: CSARSGAAGSGYNEQFF.

This clonotype occurred many times. CDR3: CASRGPYNEQFF. CDR3 in DNA: TGTGCCAGCAGGGGACCATACAATGAGCAGTTCTTC. The chain couples TRBV6-5 to TRBJ2-1; D is perhaps TRBD1 or TRBD2 (5 bases each). CDR3 length: 12 amino acids. V was pared by 6 bases and J by 4 bases, with 7 bases between. Germline-derived CDR1 and CDR2 are MNHEY and SVGAGI.

The chain employs TRBV25-1 and TRBJ1-2; D gene unclear. This CDR3 contains 13 residues. The germline V gene encodes CDR1 MGHDK and CDR2 SYGVNS. The V gene lost 7 bases and the J gene lost 0 bases, with 9 bases spanning the gap. The DNA for the CDR3 is TGTGCCAGCACACGGAGCACTAACTATGGCTACACCTTC. This encodes CASTRSTNYGYTF.